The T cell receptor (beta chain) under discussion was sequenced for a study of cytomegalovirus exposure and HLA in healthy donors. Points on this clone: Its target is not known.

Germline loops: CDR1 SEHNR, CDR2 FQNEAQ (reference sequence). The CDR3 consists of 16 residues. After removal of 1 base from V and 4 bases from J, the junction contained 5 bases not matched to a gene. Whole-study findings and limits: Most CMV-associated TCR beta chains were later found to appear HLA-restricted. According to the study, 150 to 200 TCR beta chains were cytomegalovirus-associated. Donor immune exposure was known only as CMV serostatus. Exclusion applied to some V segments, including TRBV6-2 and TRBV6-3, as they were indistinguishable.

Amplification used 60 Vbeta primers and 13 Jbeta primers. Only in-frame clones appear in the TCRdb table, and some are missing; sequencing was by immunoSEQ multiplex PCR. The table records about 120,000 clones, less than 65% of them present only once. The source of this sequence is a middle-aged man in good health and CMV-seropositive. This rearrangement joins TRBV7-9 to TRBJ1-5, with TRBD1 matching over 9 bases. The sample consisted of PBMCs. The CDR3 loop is CASSLGQGVINQPQHF. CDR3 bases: TGTGCCAGCAGCTTAGGACAGGGGGTTATTAATCAGCCCCAGCATTTT.